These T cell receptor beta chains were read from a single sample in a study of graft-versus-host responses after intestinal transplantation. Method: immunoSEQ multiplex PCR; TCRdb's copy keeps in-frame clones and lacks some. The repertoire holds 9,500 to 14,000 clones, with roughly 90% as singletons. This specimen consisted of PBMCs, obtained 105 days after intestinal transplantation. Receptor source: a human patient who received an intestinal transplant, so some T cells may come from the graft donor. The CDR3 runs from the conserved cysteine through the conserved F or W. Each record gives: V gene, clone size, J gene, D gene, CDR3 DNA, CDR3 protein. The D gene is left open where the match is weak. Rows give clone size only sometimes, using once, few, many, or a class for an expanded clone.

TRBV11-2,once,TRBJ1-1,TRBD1,TGTGCCAGCAGTGGGACAGGGCTAAGGGACACTGAAGCTTTCTTT,CASSGTGLRDTEAFF
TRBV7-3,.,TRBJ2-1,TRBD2,TGTGCCAGCAGCTTGGAGACTAGCGGGATTGGGGAGCAGTTCTTC,CASSLETSGIGEQFF
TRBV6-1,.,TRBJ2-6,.,TGTGCCAGCAGTGAAGTCTCTGGGGCCAACGTCCTGACTTTC,CASSEVSGANVLTF
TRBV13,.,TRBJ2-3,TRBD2,TGTGCCAGCAGCAGGCCGGGACTAGCGGGAGGTCGGGACACAGATACGCAGTATTTT,CASSRPGLAGGRDTDTQYF
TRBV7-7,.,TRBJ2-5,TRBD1,TGTGCCAGCAGCTCGACAGGGGGCGAGACCCAGTACTTC,CASSSTGGETQYF
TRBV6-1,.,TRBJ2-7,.,TGTGCCAGCAGACTTTTAATGAACGAGCAGTACTTC,CASRLLMNEQYF
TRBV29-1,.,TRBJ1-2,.,TGCAGCGTTGAAGGGCGGCGGGGGGATAGGTCCAACTATGGCTACACCTTC,CSVEGRRGDRSNYGYTF
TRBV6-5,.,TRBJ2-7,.,TGTGCCAGCAGAGATCCTGACAAAAGCTACGAGCAGTACTTC,CASRDPDKSYEQYF
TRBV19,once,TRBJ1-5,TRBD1,TGTGCCAGTAGGGACAGGGTTAATCGGCCCCAGCATTTT,CASRDRVNRPQHF
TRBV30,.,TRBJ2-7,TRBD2,TGTGCCTGGAGTGGGGTGGCCCTAGCGGGAGGAACCTACGAGCAGTACTTC,CAWSGVALAGGTYEQYF
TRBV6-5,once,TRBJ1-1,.,TGTGCCAGCAGTTATTCTTGGGGACCGAACACTGAAGCTTTCTTT,CASSYSWGPNTEAFF
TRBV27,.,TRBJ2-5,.,TGTGCCAGCAGTGGTATGGGGCGGGATGAAGAGACCCAGTACTTC,CASSGMGRDEETQYF
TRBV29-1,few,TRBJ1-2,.,TGCAGCGTTGCGGGGGGGGCAGATGGCTACACCTTC,CSVAGGADGYTF
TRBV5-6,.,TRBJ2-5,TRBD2,TGTGCCAGCAGCATTGGACTAGCGGCTTGGGAGACCCAGTACTTC,CASSIGLAAWETQYF
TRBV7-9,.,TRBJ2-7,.,TGTGCCAGCAGCTCCCCGACAAGGAGCTCCTACGAGCAGTACTTC,CASSSPTRSSYEQYF
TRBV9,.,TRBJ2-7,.,TGTGCCAGCAGCGTAGAGCAAAGCCCTCCCTACGAGCAGTACTTC,CASSVEQSPPYEQYF
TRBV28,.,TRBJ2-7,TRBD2,TGTGCCAGTACAGACACTTTCGGGGGGGCCTACGAGCAGTACTTC,CASTDTFGGAYEQYF
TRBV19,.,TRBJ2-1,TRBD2,TGTGCCAGTAGTATCACTAGCGCCTCCTACAATGAGCAGTTCTTC,CASSITSASYNEQFF
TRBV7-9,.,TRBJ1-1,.,TGTGCCGCGGTGGGAGCGGCTAACACTGAAGCTTTCTTT,CAAVGAANTEAFF
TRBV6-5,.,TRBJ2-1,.,TGTGCCAGCACCCAGACTTTCAGCTCCTACAATGAGCAGTTCTTC,CASTQTFSSYNEQFF
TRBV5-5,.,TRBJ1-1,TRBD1,TGTGCCAGCAGCTCGGACAGGCGCACTGAAGCTTTCTTT,CASSSDRRTEAFF
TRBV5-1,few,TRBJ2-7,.,TGCGCCAGCAGCTTGGCCTCGCAGGACTCCTACGAGCAGTACTTC,CASSLASQDSYEQYF
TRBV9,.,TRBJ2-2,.,TGTGCCAGCAGCGTAAGAACGACCGGGGAGCTGTTTTTT,CASSVRTTGELFF
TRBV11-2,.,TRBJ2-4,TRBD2,TGTGCCAGCAGCTCCCTTAGCGGGGGGGTAGCCAAAAACATTCAGTACTTC,CASSSLSGGVAKNIQYF
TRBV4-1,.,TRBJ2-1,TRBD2,TGCGCCAGCAGCCGTCTCGGACTAGCGGGAGAAAATGAGCAGTTCTTC,CASSRLGLAGENEQFF
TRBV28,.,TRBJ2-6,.,TGTGCCAGCAGTTTGAGGCTCTCTGGGGCCAACGTCCTGACTTTC,CASSLRLSGANVLTF
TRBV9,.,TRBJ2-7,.,TGTGCCAGCAGCGAAGGCGGAACCTACGAGCAGTACTTC,CASSEGGTYEQYF
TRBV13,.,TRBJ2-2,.,TGTGCCAGCAGCCACGAGGACACCGGGGAGCTGTTTTTT,CASSHEDTGELFF
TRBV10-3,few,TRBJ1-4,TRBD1,TGTGCCATCAGTGGGAACGACAGGGGTGAAAAACTGTTTTTT,CAISGNDRGEKLFF
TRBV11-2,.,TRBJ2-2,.,TGTGCCAGCAGCTTCAGGGCCGGGGAGCTGTTTTTT,CASSFRAGELFF
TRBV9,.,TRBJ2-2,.,TGTGCCAGCAGCGTTGGAGGGTCGGGGAACACCGGGGAGCTGTTTTTT,CASSVGGSGNTGELFF
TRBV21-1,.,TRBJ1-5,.,TGTGCCAGCAGCAATAGACAGGGTAGCAATCAGCCCCAGCATTTT,CASSNRQGSNQPQHF
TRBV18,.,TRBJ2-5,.,TGTGCCAGCTCACCACCAGGGGAAGAGACCCAGTACTTC,CASSPPGEETQYF
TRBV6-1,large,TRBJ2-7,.,TGTGCCAGCAGTGAAGGGGACACCTCCTACGAGCAGTACTTC,CASSEGDTSYEQYF
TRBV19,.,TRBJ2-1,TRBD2,TGTGCCACCTCGGGTCTAGCGGGGTTCAAGTCCTACAATGAGCAGTTCTTC,CATSGLAGFKSYNEQFF
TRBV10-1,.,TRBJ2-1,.,TGCGCCAGCAGTGAGGGCAGGTCCAATGAGCAGTTCTTC,CASSEGRSNEQFF
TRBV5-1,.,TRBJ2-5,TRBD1,TGCGCCAGCAGCTTAGAGGGGGCTTGGGAGACCCAGTACTTC,CASSLEGAWETQYF
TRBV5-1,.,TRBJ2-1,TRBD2,TGCGCCAGCAGCCCTGTTGGACTAGCGGGAGATGAGCAGTTCTTC,CASSPVGLAGDEQFF
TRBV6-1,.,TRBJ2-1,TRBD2,TGTGCCAGCAGTGAAAGCGGGGGGGTGTTTAATGAGCAGTTCTTC,CASSESGGVFNEQFF
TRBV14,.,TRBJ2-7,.,TGTGCCAGCAGCCAAGGTGATGCCTCCTACGAGCAGTACTTC,CASSQGDASYEQYF
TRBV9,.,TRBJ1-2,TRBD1,TGTGCCAGCAGCGTTCGGGACAGTGGATTGTACTACTATGGCTACACCTTC,CASSVRDSGLYYYGYTF
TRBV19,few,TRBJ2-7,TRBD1,TGTGCCAGTAGTCCACCGGGACAGGACTCCTACGAGCAGTACTTC,CASSPPGQDSYEQYF
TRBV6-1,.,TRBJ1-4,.,TGTGCCAGCAGTGATCGACAGTCAACTAATGAAAAACTGTTTTTT,CASSDRQSTNEKLFF
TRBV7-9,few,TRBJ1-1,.,TGTGCCAGCAGCGGAGGTGGGGTTGAAGCTTTCTTT,CASSGGGVEAFF
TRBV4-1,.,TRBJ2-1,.,TGCGCCAGCAGCCTCCTGGGCGGGATCTACAATGAGCAGTTCTTC,CASSLLGGIYNEQFF
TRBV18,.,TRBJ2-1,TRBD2,TGTGCCAGCTCACCAGTAGCGGGAAGCTACAATGAGCAGTTCTTC,CASSPVAGSYNEQFF
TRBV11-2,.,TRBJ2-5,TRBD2,TGTGCCAGCAGCCCTAAAGGACTAGATCAAGAGACCCAGTACTTC,CASSPKGLDQETQYF
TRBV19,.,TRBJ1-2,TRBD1,TGTGCCAGTAGAGTGGTTTTGGGACAGGGAGCCCGGGGTGGCTACACCTTC,CASRVVLGQGARGGYTF